The next 25 T cell receptor beta chains were all read from a single sample in a study of T cell responses to AZD1222 COVID-19 vaccine. Only in-frame clones appear in the TCRdb table, and some are missing; sequencing was by immunoSEQ multiplex PCR. The top ten clones hold less than 0.6% of a sample with some 280,000 clones, 90% to 95% of them seen once. Material: peripheral blood, obtained 28 days after the second AZD1222 dose. The receptors originated from an adult who received the AZD1222 COVID-19 vaccine.

This clone has more than one count but fewer than ten. The V call is TRBV2, the J call TRBJ2-3; 7 positions match TRBD2. Germline V gene data show CDR1 as SNHLY and CDR2 as FYNNEI. Losses at the gene ends were 6 bases for V and 14 bases for J; bases not matched to a gene: 11. The CDR3 contains 12 residues. The CDR3 DNA reads as TGTGCCAGCAGCCCTAGCGGATCATCCTGGTATTTT. Translating it yields CASSPSGSSWYF.

V and J are TRBV6-4 and TRBJ1-1; 9 bases are a match to TRBD1. This CDR3 comprises 14 residues. Trimming took 6 bases from V and 4 from J; bases not matched to a gene: 6. Germline loops: CDR1 MRHNA, CDR2 SNTAGT. The CDR3 bases are TGTGCCAGCAGACGGGACAGGGTCTTCACTGAAGCTTTCTTT. Protein product: CASRRDRVFTEAFF.

The rearrangement joins TRBV6-5 to TRBJ2-6; D is perhaps TRBD1 or TRBD2 (6 bases each). The germline gives CDR1 MNHEY, CDR2 SVGAGI. The germline V and J ends were trimmed by 2 bases and 3 bases, with 8 bases remaining between them. This CDR3 spans 15 amino acids. The CDR3 DNA follows: TGTGCCAGCAGTTACGGGGGGCATGGGGCCAACGTCCTGACTTTC. This sequence encodes CASSYGGHGANVLTF.

This clone was recorded a few times. The chain combines TRBV19 with TRBJ2-7; 8 bases align to TRBD2. The CDR3 runs 15 residues. J was trimmed by 3 bases and V by 3 bases; bases with no gene match: 7. From germline, CDR1 is LNHDA and CDR2 SQIVND (reference sequence). CDR3 sequence (DNA): TGTGCCAGTAGTATCCTCCCGGGAGGGGGCTACGAGCAGTACTTC. Its translation: CASSILPGGGYEQYF. The entire variable domain, with the rest obtained from reference TRBV19 and TRBJ2-7, is as follows: DGGITQSPKYLFRKEGQNVTLSCEQNLNHDAMYWYRQDPGQGLRLIYYSQIVNDFQKGDIAEGYSVSREKKESFPLTVTSAQKNPTAFYLCASSILPGGGYEQYFGPGTRLTVT.

The chain is built from TRBV9 and TRBJ1-4; D is unclear. Germline V gene sequence: CDR1 SGDLS, CDR2 YYNGEE. Trimming removed 2 bases at V and 8 bases at J, with 10 bases between. The CDR3 extends over 13 amino acids. CDR3 sequence: CASSVGDKEKLFF. DNA of the CDR3: TGTGCCAGCAGCGTGGGTGACAAGGAAAAACTGTTTTTT.

The V call is TRBV7-9, the J call TRBJ2-7; D is ambiguous. The CDR3 has 15 residues. Trimming pared 5 bases from V and 3 bases from J, leaving 17 bases between. Per germline, CDR1 SEHNR and CDR2 FQNEAQ (reference sequence). The CDR3 DNA is TGTGCCAGCAGCACCGCCTTGGGCTCGGGCTACGAGCAGTACTTC. Residues: CASSTALGSGYEQYF.

The chain is built from TRBV6-5 and TRBJ2-3; TRBD2 aligns across 8 bases. The ends lost 6 bases at V and 6 bases at J; junction bases unmatched: 5. From germline, CDR1 is MNHEY and CDR2 SVGAGI. This CDR3 spans 13 amino acids. The CDR3 DNA reads as TGTGCCAGCAGGGCGGGAGGTGAGGATACGCAGTATTTT. As protein: CASRAGGEDTQYF.

The V and J genes are TRBV11-2 and TRBJ1-6; 7 bases map to TRBD1. Germline V gene data show CDR1 as SGHAT and CDR2 as FQNNGV. V shed 5 bases, J shed 9 bases, and the junction held 10 bases outside the gene matches. The CDR3 sequence is 15 residues long. Here the CDR3 DNA reads TGTGCCAGCAGCCACAGGGACAGAATTGGTTCACCCCTCCACTTT. Translating gives CASSHRDRIGSPLHF.

A few counts support this clone. The chain carries TRBV6-5 and TRBJ2-7, with D possibly being TRBD1 (6 bases). CDR1 and CDR2 (germline): MNHEY, SVGAGI. The V end lost 6 bases, the J end lost 3 bases, and 12 bases lay between the germline ends. The CDR3 extends over 13 amino acids. As DNA, the CDR3 is TGTGCCAGCAGGGGGACAAAAGTCTACGAGCAGTACTTC. Its translation: CASRGTKVYEQYF.

The rearrangement uses TRBV28 and TRBJ1-2; possible D gene TRBD1, 6 bases. The ends were cut back, 5 bases at V and 0 bases at J, with 16 bases in the middle. Looked up from germline, CDR1 is MDHEN and CDR2 is SYDVKM. The CDR3 has 16 amino acids. CDR3 in DNA: TGTGCCAGCAGTGGAGGACAGTTTTCTACTAACTATGGCTACACCTTC. Amino acid sequence: CASSGGQFSTNYGYTF.

The V call is TRBV9, the J call TRBJ2-1; 10 positions agree with TRBD2. V trimming: 4 bases; J trimming: 6 bases; junction bases outside the gene matches: 10. The CDR3 is 16 amino acids. Per germline, CDR1 SGDLS and CDR2 YYNGEE. This CDR3 is CASSLGLAGAFNEQFF. For the CDR3, the DNA is TGTGCCAGCAGCCTCGGTCTAGCGGGGGCGTTCAATGAGCAGTTCTTC.

V and J are TRBV19 and TRBJ1-2; 8 nucleotides align to TRBD1. The germline V gene has CDR1 LNHDA and CDR2 SQIVND (reference sequence). V was clipped by 8 bases and J by 8 bases; unmatched bases: 7. CDR3 length: 12 residues. In DNA form, the CDR3 reads TGTGCCAGTTATTCAGGGGGCCGGGGCTACACCTTC. It specifies CASYSGGRGYTF.

The V call is TRBV29-1, the J call TRBJ1-2; 8 bases match TRBD1. The CDR3 totals 12 residues. Trimming cost V 7 bases and J 7 bases; bases outside gene matches: 8. The germline V gene encodes CDR1 SQVTM and CDR2 ANQGSEA. The CDR3 coding sequence is TGCAGCGCCCCCGGACAGGGAGGTGGCTACACCTTC. Protein: CSAPGQGGGYTF.

This chain connects TRBV28 to TRBJ1-2; no reliable D call. The CDR3 has 14 residues. Germline V CDR1 and CDR2: MDHEN, SYDVKM. With 6 bases removed from V and 0 bases from J, the gap between germline ends came to 11 bases. CDR3 residues: CASRGSTPNYGYTF. CDR3 sequence (DNA): TGTGCCAGCAGGGGATCGACCCCTAACTATGGCTACACCTTC.

The gene calls are TRBV10-3 and TRBJ2-1, with D tentatively TRBD2 (6 bases). CDR3 size: 16 residues. The ends were cut back, 8 bases at V and 10 bases at J, with 27 bases in the middle. The germline V gene has CDR1 ENHRY and CDR2 SYGVKD. The CDR3 region is CAIGWPRRDESDEQFF. The CDR3 coding sequence is TGTGCCATCGGGTGGCCTCGGCGGGATGAATCGGACGAGCAGTTCTTC.

The genes are TRBV2 and TRBJ2-5; 7 bases map to TRBD1. The CDR3 consists of 16 residues. The J segment lost 5 bases and the V segment lost 5 bases, leaving 14 bases of the junction unmatched. Germline CDR1 SNHLY, CDR2 FYNNEI. CDR3 sequence reads: CASSLADRAPVETQYF. DNA for the CDR3: TGTGCCAGCAGTCTGGCCGACAGGGCTCCTGTGGAGACCCAGTACTTC.

This chain connects TRBV7-9 to TRBJ2-7, with unresolved D. CDR1 is SEHNR, CDR2 FQNEAQ, per germline (reference sequence). The CDR3 sequence is 14 residues long. V was clipped by 1 base and J by 2 bases, with 9 bases between them. The CDR3 here is CASSLENRAYEQYF. The DNA for the CDR3 is TGTGCCAGCAGCTTAGAAAACAGAGCCTACGAGCAGTACTTC. Filled out from reference TRBV7-9 and TRBJ2-7, the complete variable domain reads DTGVSQNPRHKITKRGQNVTFRCDPISEHNRLYWYRQTLGQGPEFLTYFQNEAQLEKSRLLSDRFSAERPKGSFSTLEIQRTEQGDSAMYLCASSLENRAYEQYFGPGTRLTVT.

This sequence joins TRBV27 and TRBJ1-2; tentative D call: TRBD1 (5 bases). Germline V CDR1 and CDR2: MNHEY, SMNVEV (reference sequence). The CDR3 extends over 15 amino acids. V shed 5 bases and J shed 3 bases, with 16 bases lying between them. This CDR3 reads CASSPLGAGDYGYTF. DNA of the CDR3: TGTGCCAGCAGTCCACTAGGGGCAGGCGACTATGGCTACACCTTC.

The J gene is TRBJ1-5, the V gene TRBV28; D call uncertain. The CDR3 sequence is 14 residues long. Germline loops: CDR1 MDHEN, CDR2 SYDVKM. V was shortened by 5 bases and J by 1 base, with 9 bases between the two germline ends. The DNA for the CDR3 is TGTGCCAGCAGTCCCCCCCGGAGCAATCAGCCCCAGCATTTT. Amino acid sequence: CASSPPRSNQPQHF.

V and J are TRBV4-1 and TRBJ2-7; 7 bases match TRBD2. This CDR3 is built from 14 residues. From germline, CDR1 is MGHRA and CDR2 YSYEKL. V dropped 8 bases and J dropped 0; count of bases not matched to a gene: 7. In DNA form, the CDR3 reads TGCGCCAGCTCGGGGAGGGAGGGCTCCTACGAGCAGTACTTC. This sequence encodes CASSGREGSYEQYF.

Remarks on this clone: Other DNA sequences in the sample encode the same CDR3. The V call is TRBV5-1, the J call TRBJ1-5; D gene uncertain. This CDR3 is built from 13 residues. Per the germline V gene, CDR1 is SGHRS and CDR2 is YFSETQ. With 4 bases removed from V and 1 base from J, the gap between germline ends came to 6 bases. In DNA form, the CDR3 reads TGCGCCAGCAGCCCGGACAGCAATCAGCCCCAGCATTTT. It encodes CASSPDSNQPQHF.

The genes are TRBV7-2 and TRBJ2-1; possibly TRBD1 or TRBD2 for D (6 bases each). CDR3 length: 15 residues. The V gene lost 6 bases and the J gene lost 1 base, with 13 bases spanning the gap. Germline V gives CDR1 SGHTA, CDR2 FQGNSA. CDR3 coding DNA: TGTGCCAGCAGGTTCTCGGGGGCTTCCTACAATGAGCAGTTCTTC. This translates into CASRFSGASYNEQFF.

The chain couples TRBV28 to TRBJ1-1, with no clear D. V was pared by 2 bases and J by 1 base, with 11 bases between. Germline-derived CDR1 and CDR2 are MDHEN and SYDVKM. The CDR3 runs 15 residues. The CDR3 region has the DNA TGTGCCAGCAGTTTAACTAGAGGACCGAACACTGAAGCTTTCTTT. It translates to CASSLTRGPNTEAFF.

The chain couples TRBV6-4 to TRBJ2-3, with D tentatively TRBD2 (5 bases). The germline gives CDR1 MRHNA, CDR2 SNTAGT. Trimming took 10 bases from V and 1 from J, leaving 15 bases between them. This CDR3 is 14 amino acids long. The CDR3 sequence: CAIPRRTRTDTQYF. Here the CDR3 DNA reads TGTGCCATCCCCAGGAGGACCCGCACAGATACGCAGTATTTT.

The genes are TRBV19 and TRBJ1-4, with 10 nucleotides matching TRBD1. CDR3 length: 15 amino acids. Germline V gene data show CDR1 as LNHDA and CDR2 as SQIVND (reference sequence). V lost 7 bases and J lost 6; bases outside the gene matches: 8. The CDR3 here is CASTNGQGGHEKLFF. The DNA for the CDR3 is TGTGCCAGTACCAATGGACAGGGGGGACATGAAAAACTGTTTTTT.